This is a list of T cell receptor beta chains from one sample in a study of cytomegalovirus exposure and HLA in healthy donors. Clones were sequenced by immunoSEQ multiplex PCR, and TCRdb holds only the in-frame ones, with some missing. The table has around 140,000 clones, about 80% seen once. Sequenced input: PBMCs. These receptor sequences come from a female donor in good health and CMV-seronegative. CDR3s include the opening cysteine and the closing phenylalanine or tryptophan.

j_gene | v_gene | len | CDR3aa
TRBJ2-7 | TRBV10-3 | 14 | CASEAASGSYEQYF
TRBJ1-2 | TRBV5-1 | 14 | CASSLAGSGRGYTF
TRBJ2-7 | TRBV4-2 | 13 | CASSQDSSYEQYF
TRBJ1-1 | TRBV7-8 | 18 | CASSRPGGGRTLNTEAFF
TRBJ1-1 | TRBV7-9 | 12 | CSSSLDSGKAFF
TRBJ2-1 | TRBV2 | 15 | CASSPTSGRYHEQFF
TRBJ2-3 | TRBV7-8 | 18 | CASSLGLAGGRFTDTQYF
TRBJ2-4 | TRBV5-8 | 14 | CASSPTVAKNIQYF
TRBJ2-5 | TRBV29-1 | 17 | CSVEPFEEGLPQETQYF
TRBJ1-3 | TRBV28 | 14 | CASQSGGTGNTIYF
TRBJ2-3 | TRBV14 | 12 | CASSHILDTQYF
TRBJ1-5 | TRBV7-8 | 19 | CASSFLPGQELYSNQPQHF
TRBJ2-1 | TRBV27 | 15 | CASSPFVGAYNEQFF
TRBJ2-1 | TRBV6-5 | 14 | CASSYPGGHNEQFF
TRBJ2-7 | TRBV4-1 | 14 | CASSQPGTGSGQYF
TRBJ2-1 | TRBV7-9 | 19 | CASSLNVLSTSPYYNEQFF
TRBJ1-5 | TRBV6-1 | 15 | CASSFRTDSNQPQHF
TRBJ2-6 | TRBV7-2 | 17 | CASSMDRAPGGANVLTF
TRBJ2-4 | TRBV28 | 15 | CASSPSGSSKNIQYF
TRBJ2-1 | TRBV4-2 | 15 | CASSQGGQNHNEQFF
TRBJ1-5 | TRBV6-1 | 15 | CASKGLGIINQPQHF
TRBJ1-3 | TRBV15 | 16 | CATSREGVASGNTIYF
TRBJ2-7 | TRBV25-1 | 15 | CASSEYKTGTYEQYF
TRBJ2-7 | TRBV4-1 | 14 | CASSQNRGGYEQYF
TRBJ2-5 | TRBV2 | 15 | CASRGPGQGWETQYF
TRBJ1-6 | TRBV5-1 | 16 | CASRTETGSGNSPLHF
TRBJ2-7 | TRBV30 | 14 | CAWSAPGTSGEQYF
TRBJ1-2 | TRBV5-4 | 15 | CASSPPAGVGYGYTF
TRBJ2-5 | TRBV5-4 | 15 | CASSLTSGGKETQYF
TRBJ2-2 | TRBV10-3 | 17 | CAISESGGGLNTGELFF
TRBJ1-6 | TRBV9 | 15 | CASSVQDSYNSPLHF
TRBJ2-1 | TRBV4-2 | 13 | CASSHESGYEQFF
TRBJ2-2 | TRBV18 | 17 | CASSAPGLAIDTGELFF
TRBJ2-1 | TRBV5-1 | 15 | CASSSLRQGLYEQFF
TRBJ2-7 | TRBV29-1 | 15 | CSVDGTSGRPYEQYF
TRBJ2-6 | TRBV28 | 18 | CASRDTPFSGSGANVLTF
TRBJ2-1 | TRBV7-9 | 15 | CASSLVLAGANEQFF
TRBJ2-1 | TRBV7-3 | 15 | CASSLLAGTGNEQFF
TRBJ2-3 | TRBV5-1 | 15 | CASRYGQGLTDTQYF
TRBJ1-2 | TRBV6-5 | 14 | CASSRTGGANGYPF
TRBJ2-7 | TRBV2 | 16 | CASSESGAGVSYEQYF
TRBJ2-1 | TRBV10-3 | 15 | CAISESAVSHNEQFF
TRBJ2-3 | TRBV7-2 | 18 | CASSHTSGGKPSTDTQYF
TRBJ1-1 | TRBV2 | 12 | CASSEAETEAFF
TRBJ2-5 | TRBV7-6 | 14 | CASSLISGGETQYF